This T cell receptor (beta chain) derives from a study of neurological immune-mediated disorders. Study summary: There were around 34 multiple sclerosis patients. Of these, some 31 had relapsing-remitting MS and 3 had secondary progressive MS.

Comments on this clonotype: Its antigen is still unknown.

Notes on the study in general: Levels of TCR clonal expansion peaked in HTLV-1-associated myelopathy and reached their lowest in multiple sclerosis, under those of healthy controls. One related-CDR3 cluster, found by phylogenetic grouping, held repertoires of 18 of 34 multiple sclerosis patients and is a possible signature.

From germline, CDR1 is LGHDT and CDR2 YNNKEL (reference sequence). The CDR3 contains 13 residues. V lost 4 bases, J lost 8 bases, and 9 bases lay in between. By 5'RACE with 10-nucleotide random UMIs, the cDNA was made. Via MiXCR, TCRdb re-called the 5' RACE reads, giving one row per CDR3 protein. The profile shows roughly 70,000 distinct CDR3 sequences, 5.2% of them singletons. This clonotype originated in a woman in her 30s with multiple sclerosis. The specimen sequenced was PBMCs. The V gene is TRBV3-1, the J gene TRBJ1-6, with D hard to call. The chain's CDR3 is CASSPGTYSPLHF. CDR3 DNA: TGTGCCAGCAGCCCGGGAACTTATTCACCCCTCCACTTT. The full variable domain, with the rest looked up from reference TRBV3-1 and TRBJ1-6, is DTAVSQTPKYLVTQMGNDKSIKCEQNLGHDTMYWYKQDSKKFLKIMFSYNNKELIINETVPNRFSPKSPDKAHLNLHINSLELGDSAVYFCASSPGTYSPLHFGNGTRLTVT.